This T cell receptor beta chain derives from a study of quantifying T cell responses using KT2 cells. About the research overall: RNA was reverse transcribed with TCR alpha and beta constant-region primers.

The cDNA 3' end received a ligated oligonucleotide with a UMI. An equimolar mix of RC1.1 and RC1.2 primed the beta chain across TRBC1 and TRBC2. TCRdb re-analysed the UMI-ligation and nested PCR reads in MiXCR, keeping a single row per CDR3 protein. This sample carries some 50,000 distinct CDR3 sequences, more than 9% of them seen once, and the ten largest clones take more than 9%. Unfractionated PBMC were spiked with known numbers of KT2 clone cells. V lost 2 bases, J lost 6 bases, and 12 bases lay in between. CDR3 length: 14 residues. Germline V gene sequence: CDR1 PRHDT, CDR2 FYEKMQ (reference sequence). This clonotype was counted between two and nine times.

This TCR came from a human donor. The sample consisted of PBMCs spiked with cells of the T cell clone KT2. The chain recombines TRBV13 with TRBJ2-3; possibly TRBD2 for D (5 bases). CDR3 sequence (DNA): TGTGCCAGCAGCTTACGGGGTTCGTTGGATACGCAGTATTTT. It yields the protein CASSLRGSLDTQYF. Full variable domain (rest looked up from reference TRBV13 and TRBJ2-3): AAGVIQSPRHLIKEKRETATLKCYPIPRHDTVYWYQQGPGQDPQFLISFYEKMQSDKGSIPDRFSAQQFSDYHSELNMSSLELGDSALYFCASSLRGSLDTQYFGPGTRLTVL.